The next 3 T cell receptor beta chains were all read from a single sample in a study of T-cell memory formation after mild COVID-19 (dated by TCRdb to 2020 to 2022). The library was generated by 5' RACE. The instrument given in TCRdb is Illumina NovaSeq 6000. The raw public data were reprocessed by TCRdb itself: fastp quality trimming at Q25, MiXCR clonotype calling, in-frame beta chains only. Each entry merges the rows of one CDR3 protein and shows their most common DNA and genes. In all, the sample holds about 290,000 distinct CDR3 sequences, and roughly 15% of those were seen once. Roughly 23% of the sample is held by the ten biggest clonotypes. Sample: PBMCs or a T cell subset sorted from them (not recorded which). The origin of the receptors is a man aged 18 to 29 who had mild COVID-19 (a few samples of this study predate the infection). The sample titles of this study are shuffled in the database, so cell type and time point are left out; the donor was told from shared clones.

Points on this clonotype: A junction boundary mismatches the germline segment, possibly from a read error. The J gene is TRBJ1-2, the V gene TRBV29-1; D is unclear. The CDR3 has 12 residues. The germline CDR1 and CDR2 sequences are SQVTM and ANQGSEA. DNA for the CDR3: TGCAACGTTGAAGCCAGGAACTATGGCTACACCTTC. Protein: CNVEARNYGYTF.

V and J are TRBV11-2 and TRBJ1-3, with D maybe TRBD1 (5 bases). This CDR3 contains 15 residues. V was pared by 1 base and J by 8 bases, with 15 bases between. Germline CDR1 is SGHAT and CDR2 is FQNNGV. CDR3 sequence reads: CASSLVGGDLDTIYF. The CDR3 DNA reads as TGTGCCAGCAGCTTAGTGGGGGGTGACCTGGACACCATATATTTT.

The genes are TRBV7-6 and TRBJ1-3; maybe TRBD1 (6 bases). The CDR3 length is 16 residues. V dropped 5 bases and J dropped 0 bases, with 14 bases sitting between them. The germline V gene has CDR1 SGHVS and CDR2 FNYEAQ. The CDR3 loop reads CASSHPQGSSGNTIYF. In DNA form, the CDR3 reads TGTGCCAGCAGCCACCCACAGGGCAGCTCTGGAAACACCATATATTTT.